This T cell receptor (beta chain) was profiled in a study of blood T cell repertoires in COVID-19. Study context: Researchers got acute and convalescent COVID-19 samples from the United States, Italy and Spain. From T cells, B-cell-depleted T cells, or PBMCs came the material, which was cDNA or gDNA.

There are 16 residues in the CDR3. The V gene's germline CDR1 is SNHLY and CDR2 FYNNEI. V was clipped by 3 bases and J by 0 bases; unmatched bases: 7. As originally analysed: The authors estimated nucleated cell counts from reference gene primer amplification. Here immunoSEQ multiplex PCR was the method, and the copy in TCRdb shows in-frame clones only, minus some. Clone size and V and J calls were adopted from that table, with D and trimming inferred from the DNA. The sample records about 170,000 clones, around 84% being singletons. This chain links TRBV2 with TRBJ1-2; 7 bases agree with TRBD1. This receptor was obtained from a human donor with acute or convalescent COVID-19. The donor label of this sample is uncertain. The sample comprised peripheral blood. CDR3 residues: CASSEWDSYSNYGYTF. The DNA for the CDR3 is TGTGCCAGCAGTGAGTGGGACAGCTACTCTAACTATGGCTACACCTTC.